These 23 T cell receptor beta chains were sequenced from one sample in a study of T cells in Graves' hyperthyroidism and ophthalmopathy. RNA transcripts yielded amplified TCR beta CDR3 regions. First-round RT-PCR with HTBI primers amplified the TCR CDR3 region. From the multiplex PCR reads, TCRdb called clonotypes with MiXCR, one entry per CDR3 protein. The top ten clones hold about 25% of a sample with more than 20,000 distinct CDR3 sequences, approximately 49% of them seen once. Sequences were obtained from blood. The source is a woman aged 40 to 55 with Graves' hyperthyroidism that later progressed to Graves' ophthalmopathy.

The gene calls are TRBV19 and TRBJ1-2; D possibly corresponds to TRBD1 (5 bases). Germline V gene data show CDR1 as LNHDA and CDR2 as SQIVND (reference sequence). The CDR3 is 16 amino acids. V lost 10 bases and J 4 bases, leaving 25 bases between the germline ends. This CDR3 is CATSPRQSRLGYGYTF. DNA for the CDR3: TGTGCCACCTCCCCCCGACAGTCCCGGTTGGGCTATGGCTACACCTTC.

This clonotype was detected only a few times. The genes are TRBV27 and TRBJ1-6; tentatively, D is TRBD1 (5 bases). Per the germline V gene, CDR1 is MNHEY and CDR2 is SMNVEV (reference sequence). V lost 6 bases to trimming and J lost 7 bases, with 25 bases between them. This CDR3 spans 18 amino acids. The CDR3 spells CASRIRGSKGYVNSPLHF. The CDR3 DNA reads as TGTGCCAGCAGGATCCGGGGGAGTAAGGGGTATGTCAATTCACCCCTCCACTTT.

This clonotype was seen many times. The V call is TRBV5-1, the J call TRBJ2-2; D is undetermined. Germline CDR1 SGHRS, CDR2 YFSETQ. Trimming left V 2 bases short and J 4 bases short, with 6 bases between. CDR3 size: 13 residues. CDR3 DNA sequence: TGCGCCAGCAGCTTTCAATCCACCGGGGAGCTGTTTTTT. Its protein product is CASSFQSTGELFF.

The V gene is TRBV6-1, the J gene TRBJ2-3; 14 nucleotides line up with TRBD2. The CDR3 spans 15 residues. V lost 5 bases and J lost 7; bases outside the gene matches: 5. Germline CDR1 and CDR2: MNHNS and SASEGT. The CDR3 spells CASSTGTSGSNTQYF. As DNA, the CDR3 is TGTGCCAGCAGTACTGGGACTAGCGGGAGTAATACGCAGTATTTT.

This clonotype was detected a few times. The V and J genes are TRBV19 and TRBJ1-5; no clear D. Germline V gene sequence: CDR1 LNHDA, CDR2 SQIVND (reference sequence). The V end was cut by 6 bases, the J end by 0 bases, with 12 bases between. CDR3 length: 15 amino acids. The CDR3 region is CASREDGYSNQPQHF. CDR3 in DNA: TGTGCCAGTAGAGAGGACGGTTATAGCAATCAGCCCCAGCATTTT. Drawing the rest from reference TRBV19 and TRBJ1-5, the complete variable domain is DGGITQSPKYLFRKEGQNVTLSCEQNLNHDAMYWYRQDPGQGLRLIYYSQIVNDFQKGDIAEGYSVSREKKESFPLTVTSAQKNPTAFYLCASREDGYSNQPQHFGDGTRLSIL.

The V gene is TRBV5-1, the J gene TRBJ2-1; a possible D gene is TRBD2 (5 bases). Between the trimmed V and J ends, which lost 0 bases and 8 bases, there was a span of 12 bases. Germline lookup yields CDR1 SGHRS and CDR2 YFSETQ. The CDR3 consists of 14 residues. The CDR3 sequence is CASSLVLAGDEQFF. CDR3 coding DNA: TGCGCCAGCAGCTTGGTGCTAGCCGGCGATGAGCAGTTCTTC. Full variable domain (missing parts from reference TRBV5-1 and TRBJ2-1): KAGVTQTPRYLIKTRGQQVTLSCSPISGHRSVSWYQQTPGQGLQFLFEYFSETQRNKGNFPGRFSGRQFSNSRSEMNVSTLELGDSALYLCASSLVLAGDEQFFGPGTRLTVL.

This clonotype was seen at least ten times. The chain employs TRBV11-2 and TRBJ2-1, with TRBD2 matching 10 bases. Germline lookup yields CDR1 SGHAT and CDR2 FQNNGV. Losses at the gene ends were 5 bases for V and 7 bases for J; bases not matched to a gene: 8. The CDR3 totals 15 residues. CDR3 sequence (DNA): TGTGCCAGCAGCCAACAGCGGGAGGGCCTTAATGAGCAGTTCTTC. Its translation: CASSQQREGLNEQFF.

This clonotype has more than one count but fewer than ten. The chain links TRBV25-1 to TRBJ2-1; 10 bases line up with TRBD2. The ends lost 9 bases at V and 8 bases at J; junction bases unmatched: 10. The CDR3 loop spans 14 amino acids. CDR1 MGHDK and CDR2 SYGVNS come from the germline V gene. The CDR3 sequence: CASRRASGSHEQFF. The CDR3 nucleotides are TGTGCCAGTCGAAGGGCTAGCGGGAGTCATGAGCAGTTCTTC.

This clonotype rates as medium-sized (0.01 to 0.1%). The chain links TRBV19 to TRBJ2-1; possible D gene TRBD2, 6 bases. This CDR3 is 13 amino acids long. V was pared by 2 bases and J by 7 bases, with 9 bases between. Germline lookup yields CDR1 LNHDA and CDR2 SQIVND (reference sequence). The CDR3 region has the DNA TGTGCCAGTAGTATAATAGCGGAGAATGAGCAGTTCTTC. Translated, it gives CASSIIAENEQFF.

This clonotype rates as medium-sized. J is TRBJ2-1 and V is TRBV7-3, with D unresolved. CDR3 size: 12 residues. Germline CDR1 and CDR2: SGHTA and FQGTGA. Trimming removed 3 bases from V and 10 bases from J, with 10 bases in between. The CDR3 protein is CASSLPPAEQFF. The CDR3 DNA reads TGTGCCAGCAGCTTGCCCCCTGCGGAGCAGTTCTTC.

The table lists this clonotype with many counts. The chain combines TRBV2 with TRBJ1-1; possibly TRBD1 for D (6 bases). CDR1 and CDR2 from the germline V gene are SNHLY and FYNNEI. V was clipped by 0 bases and J by 5 bases, with 16 bases between them. The CDR3 is 16 residues long. The CDR3 sequence: CASSEAGAIRNTEAFF. The CDR3 DNA follows: TGTGCCAGCAGTGAAGCGGGGGCCATCCGGAATACTGAAGCTTTCTTT.

Worth noting for this clonotype: One end of the junction fails to match germline, which may point to a read error. This sequence joins TRBV7-8 and TRBJ2-7, with 7 bases lining up with TRBD1. Germline V gene sequence: CDR1 SGHVS, CDR2 FQNEAQ. CDR3 length: 15 residues. The CDR3 nucleotides are TGTGCCAGTAGCCCAAGAGGGGGCGCCGCCTACGAACAGTACTTC. Amino acid sequence: CASSPRGGAAYEQYF.

With regard to this clonotype: Germline is not matched at one junction end, which may reflect a read error. This CDR3 is CATSRGGLAGYTRYF. The CDR3 nucleotides are TGTGCCACCAGCAGGGGAGGACTAGCGGGATATACGCGGTATTTT. The chain recombines TRBV15 with TRBJ2-3; 12 nucleotides align to TRBD2. The CDR3 length is 15 residues. Germline CDR1 and CDR2: LNHNV and YYDKDF (reference sequence).

The V and J genes are TRBV24-1 and TRBJ2-3; TRBD2 aligns across 11 bases. J was trimmed by 5 bases and V by 4 bases; bases with no gene match: 7. Germline CDR1 KGHDR, CDR2 SFDVKD. The CDR3 has 16 amino acids. The CDR3 coding sequence is TGTGCCACCAGTGACCCACTAGCGGGAGTCGAAGATACGCAGTATTTT. This codes for CATSDPLAGVEDTQYF.

V is TRBV9 and J is TRBJ2-3; tentative D call: TRBD2 (5 bases). With 6 bases removed from V and 5 bases from J, the gap between germline ends came to 7 bases. The CDR3 is 11 residues long. Germline values: CDR1 SGDLS, CDR2 YYNGEE. The CDR3 reads CASKGRDTQYF. The CDR3 coding sequence is TGTGCCAGCAAAGGGAGAGATACGCAGTATTTT.

This clonotype has ten or more counts. The rearrangement uses TRBV11-3 and TRBJ2-5; TRBD2 aligns across 7 bases. The germline V gene encodes CDR1 SGHNT and CDR2 YENEEA. V dropped 3 bases and J dropped 3; count of bases not matched to a gene: 13. CDR3 size: 17 residues. Written as DNA, the CDR3 is TGTGCCAGCAGCTTTTCCCGCGGGAGAGGTGGAGAAGAGACCCAGTACTTC. The encoded protein is CASSFSRGRGGEETQYF.

Concerning this clonotype: In this CDR3 the conserved last residue, phenylalanine or tryptophan, is missing, so a read error is likely. The DNA is left out, because the CDR3 cannot be placed on it with certainty; the CDR3 is given as TCRdb lists it. V gene TRBV11-3 combines with J gene TRBJ2-1; the table's TRBD2 call for D was not verified on the DNA. The CDR3 is 16 amino acids in total, end residues counted. Germline CDR1 reads SGHNT; CDR2 reads YENEEA. The CDR3: CASSPNALAGGNEQLL.

This clonotype has at least ten counts. The rearrangement uses TRBV3-1 and TRBJ2-1, with D hard to call. V was clipped by 1 base and J by 9 bases, with 4 bases between them. The CDR3 is 11 residues long. Looked up from germline, CDR1 is LGHDT and CDR2 is YNNKEL (reference sequence). The CDR3 bases are TGTGCCAGCAGCCAAGTGGGTGAGCAGTTCTTC. Translation: CASSQVGEQFF.

This clonotype has a handful of counts. The chain carries TRBV10-3 and TRBJ1-1, with a weak D call TRBD1 (5 bases). The V end was cut by 3 bases, the J end by 4 bases, with 18 bases between. The CDR3 covers 16 residues. The germline CDR1 and CDR2 sequences are ENHRY and SYGVKD. The CDR3 DNA sequence: TGTGCCATCAGTGATCGGGGAGGGGTGGTAAGCACTGAAGCTTTCTTT. This codes for CAISDRGGVVSTEAFF.

This clonotype showed up many times. The chain joins TRBV7-3 to TRBJ2-5, with TRBD2 as a possible D gene (6 bases). Germline CDR1 is SGHTA and CDR2 is FQGTGA. V was clipped by 5 bases and J by 5 bases, with 21 bases between them. This CDR3 has 16 residues. The CDR3 DNA sequence: TGTGCCAGCAGCCGTACGGGACTCCCGGCGGTGGAGACCCAGTACTTC. It codes for CASSRTGLPAVETQYF.

This clonotype has just a few counts. The V call is TRBV19, the J call TRBJ1-2; 8 nucleotides match TRBD1. This CDR3 is built from 16 residues. V dropped 2 bases and J dropped 5; count of bases not matched to a gene: 10. Germline loops: CDR1 LNHDA, CDR2 SQIVND (reference sequence). The CDR3 protein is CASSISGRDRRYGYTF. The CDR3 DNA reads TGTGCCAGTAGTATAAGCGGCCGGGACAGGCGGTATGGCTACACCTTC.

Many counts were recorded for this clonotype. CDR3 amino acids: CASSSPGLVEQFF. The CDR3 region has the DNA TGTGCCAGCAGTTCTCCGGGACTTGTTGAGCAGTTCTTC. The genes are TRBV6-5 and TRBJ2-1; tentative D call: TRBD2 (6 bases). The V gene lost 4 bases and the J gene lost 9 bases, with 13 bases spanning the gap. Germline V gene sequence: CDR1 MNHEY, CDR2 SVGAGI. CDR3 length: 13 amino acids.

On this clonotype itself: A single base separates this from a much larger clone, so it may be a read error. This chain uses TRBV27 with TRBJ2-1, with TRBD2 matching 10 bases. Looked up from germline, CDR1 is MNHEY and CDR2 is SMNVEV (reference sequence). The CDR3 is made up of 15 amino acids. J was trimmed by 6 bases and V by 6 bases; bases with no gene match: 8. The CDR3 DNA reads as TGTGCCAGCAGCAAGCGGGAGGGCAGTCTCAATGAGCAGTTCTTC. This encodes CASSKREGSLNEQFF.